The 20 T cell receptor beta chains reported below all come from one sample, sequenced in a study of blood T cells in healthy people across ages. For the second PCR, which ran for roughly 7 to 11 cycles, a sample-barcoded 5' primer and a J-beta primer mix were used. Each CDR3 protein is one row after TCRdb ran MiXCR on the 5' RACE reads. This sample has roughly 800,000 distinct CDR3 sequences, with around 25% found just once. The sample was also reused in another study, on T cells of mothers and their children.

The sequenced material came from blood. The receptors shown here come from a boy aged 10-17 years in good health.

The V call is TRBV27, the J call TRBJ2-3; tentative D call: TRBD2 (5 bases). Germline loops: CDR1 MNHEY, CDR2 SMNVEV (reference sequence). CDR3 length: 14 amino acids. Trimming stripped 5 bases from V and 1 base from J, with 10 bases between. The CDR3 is CASSLRTGTDTQYF. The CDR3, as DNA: TGTGCCAGCAGTCTTCGGACTGGCACAGATACGCAGTATTTT.

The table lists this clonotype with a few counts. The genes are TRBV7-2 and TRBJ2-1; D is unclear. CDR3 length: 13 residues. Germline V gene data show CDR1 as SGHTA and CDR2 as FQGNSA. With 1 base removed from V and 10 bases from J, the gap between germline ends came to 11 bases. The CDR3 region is CASSLEAVGEQFF. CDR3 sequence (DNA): TGTGCCAGCAGCTTAGAGGCAGTAGGGGAGCAGTTCTTC.

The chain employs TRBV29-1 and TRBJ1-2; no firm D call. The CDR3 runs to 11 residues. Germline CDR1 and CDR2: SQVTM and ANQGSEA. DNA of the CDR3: TGCACCATCCGGGGTTCCTATGGCTACACCTTC. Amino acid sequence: CTIRGSYGYTF.

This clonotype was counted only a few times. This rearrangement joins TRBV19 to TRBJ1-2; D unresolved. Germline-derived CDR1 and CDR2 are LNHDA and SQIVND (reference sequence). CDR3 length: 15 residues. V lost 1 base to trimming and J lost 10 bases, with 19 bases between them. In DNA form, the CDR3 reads TGTGCCAGTAGTATAGGCTCCGAGGTCGCTTGGATCTACACCTTC. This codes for CASSIGSEVAWIYTF.

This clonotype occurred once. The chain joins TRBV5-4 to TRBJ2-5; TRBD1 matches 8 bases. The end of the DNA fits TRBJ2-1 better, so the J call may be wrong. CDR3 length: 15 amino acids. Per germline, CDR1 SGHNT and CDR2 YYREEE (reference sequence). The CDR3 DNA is TGTGCCAGCAGCTTCAAGGACAGGGTCTACAATGAGCAGTTCTTC. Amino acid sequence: CASSFKDRVYNEQFF.

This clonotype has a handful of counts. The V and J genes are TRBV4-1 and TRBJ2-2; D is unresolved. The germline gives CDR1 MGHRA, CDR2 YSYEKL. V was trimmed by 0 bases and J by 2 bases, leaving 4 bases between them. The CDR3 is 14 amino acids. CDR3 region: CASSQEQNTGELFF. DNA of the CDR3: TGCGCCAGCAGCCAAGAACAAAACACCGGGGAGCTGTTTTTT.

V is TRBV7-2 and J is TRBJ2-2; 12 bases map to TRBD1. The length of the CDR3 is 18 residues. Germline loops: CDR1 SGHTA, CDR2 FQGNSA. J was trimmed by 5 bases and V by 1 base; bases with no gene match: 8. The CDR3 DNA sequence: TGTGCCAGCAGCTTAGGTCCGGGACAGGGGGCAGGAACCGGGGAGCTGTTTTTT. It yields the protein CASSLGPGQGAGTGELFF.

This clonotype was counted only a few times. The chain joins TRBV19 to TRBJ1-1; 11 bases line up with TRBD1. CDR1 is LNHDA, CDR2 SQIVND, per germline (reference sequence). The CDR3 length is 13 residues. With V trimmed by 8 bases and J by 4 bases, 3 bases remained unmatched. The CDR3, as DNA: TGTGCCAGTTCCGGGACAGGGGGCACTGAAGCTTTCTTT. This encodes CASSGTGGTEAFF.

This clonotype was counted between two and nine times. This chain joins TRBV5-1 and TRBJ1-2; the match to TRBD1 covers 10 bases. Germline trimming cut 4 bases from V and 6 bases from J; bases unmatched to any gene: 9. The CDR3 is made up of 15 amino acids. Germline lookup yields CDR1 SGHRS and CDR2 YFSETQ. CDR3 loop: CASSAGQGEDDGYTF. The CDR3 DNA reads TGCGCCAGCAGCGCCGGACAGGGGGAGGACGATGGCTACACCTTC.

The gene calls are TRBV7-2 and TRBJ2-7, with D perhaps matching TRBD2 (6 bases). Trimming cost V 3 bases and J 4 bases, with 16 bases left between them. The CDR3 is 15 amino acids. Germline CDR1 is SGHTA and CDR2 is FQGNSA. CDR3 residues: CASSFYPGDVYEQYF. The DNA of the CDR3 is TGTGCCAGCAGCTTCTACCCGGGAGACGTGTACGAGCAGTACTTC.

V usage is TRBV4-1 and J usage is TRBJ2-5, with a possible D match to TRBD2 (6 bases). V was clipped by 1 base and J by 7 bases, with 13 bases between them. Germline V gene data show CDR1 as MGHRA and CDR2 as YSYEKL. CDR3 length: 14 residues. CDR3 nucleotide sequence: TGCGCCAGCAGCCAAGGTCCGTTGGGGGGGACCCAGTACTTC. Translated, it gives CASSQGPLGGTQYF.

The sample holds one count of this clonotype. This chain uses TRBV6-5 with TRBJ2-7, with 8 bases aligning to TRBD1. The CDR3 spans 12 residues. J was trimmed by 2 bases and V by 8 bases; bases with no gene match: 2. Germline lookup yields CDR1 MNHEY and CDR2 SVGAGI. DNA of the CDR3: TGTGCCAGCGTGGACAGGGCCTACGAGCAGTACTTC. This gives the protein CASVDRAYEQYF.

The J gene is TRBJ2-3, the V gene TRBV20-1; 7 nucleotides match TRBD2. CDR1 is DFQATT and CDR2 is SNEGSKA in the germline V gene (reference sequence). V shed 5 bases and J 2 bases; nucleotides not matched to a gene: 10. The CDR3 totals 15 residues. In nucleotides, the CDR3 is TGCAGTGCTCCCAGGTGGGGGGGGGACACAGATACGCAGTATTTT. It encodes CSAPRWGGDTDTQYF.

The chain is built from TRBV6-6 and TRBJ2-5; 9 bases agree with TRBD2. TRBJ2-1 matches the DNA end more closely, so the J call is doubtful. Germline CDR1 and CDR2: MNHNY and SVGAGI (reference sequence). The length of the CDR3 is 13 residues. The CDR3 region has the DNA TGTGCCCATAGCGGGGGCCGTTACAATGAGCAGTTCTTC. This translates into CAHSGGRYNEQFF.

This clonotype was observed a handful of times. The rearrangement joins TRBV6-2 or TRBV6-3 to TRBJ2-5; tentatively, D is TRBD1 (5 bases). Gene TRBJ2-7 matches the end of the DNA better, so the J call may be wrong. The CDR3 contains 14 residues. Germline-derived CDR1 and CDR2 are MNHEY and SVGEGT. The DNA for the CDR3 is TGTGCCAGCAGTTACGCAGGGAATTCCTACGAGCAGTACTTC. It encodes CASSYAGNSYEQYF.

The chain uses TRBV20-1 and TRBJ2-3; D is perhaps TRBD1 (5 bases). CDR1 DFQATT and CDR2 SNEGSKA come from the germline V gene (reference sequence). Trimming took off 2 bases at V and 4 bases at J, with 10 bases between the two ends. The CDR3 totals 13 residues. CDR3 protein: CSARKGRADTQYF. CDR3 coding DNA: TGCAGTGCTAGAAAGGGCAGGGCAGATACGCAGTATTTT.

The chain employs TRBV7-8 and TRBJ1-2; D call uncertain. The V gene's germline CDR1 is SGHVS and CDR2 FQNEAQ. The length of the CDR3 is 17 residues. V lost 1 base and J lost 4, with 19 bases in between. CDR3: CASSLGGGFELGYGYTF. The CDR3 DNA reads TGTGCCAGCAGCTTAGGAGGAGGGTTCGAATTAGGCTATGGCTACACCTTC.

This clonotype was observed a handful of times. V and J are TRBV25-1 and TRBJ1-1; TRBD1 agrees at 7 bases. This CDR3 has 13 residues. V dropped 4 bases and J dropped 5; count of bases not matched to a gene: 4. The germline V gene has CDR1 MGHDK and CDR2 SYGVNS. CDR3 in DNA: TGTGCCAGCAGTGGAGCAGGGGGAACTGAAGCTTTCTTT. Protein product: CASSGAGGTEAFF.

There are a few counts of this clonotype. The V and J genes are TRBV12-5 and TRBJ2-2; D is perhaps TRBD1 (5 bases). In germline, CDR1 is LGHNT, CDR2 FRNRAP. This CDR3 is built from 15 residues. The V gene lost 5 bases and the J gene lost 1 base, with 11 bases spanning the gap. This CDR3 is CASGQLQENTGELFF. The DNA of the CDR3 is TGTGCTAGTGGTCAACTACAGGAGAACACCGGGGAGCTGTTTTTT.

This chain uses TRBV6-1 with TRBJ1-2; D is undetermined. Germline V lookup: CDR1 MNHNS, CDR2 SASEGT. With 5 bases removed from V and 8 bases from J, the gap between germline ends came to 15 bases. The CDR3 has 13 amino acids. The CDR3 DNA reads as TGTGCCAGCAGTAGACGAGCCTTGTTGGGCTACACCTTC. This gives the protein CASSRRALLGYTF.